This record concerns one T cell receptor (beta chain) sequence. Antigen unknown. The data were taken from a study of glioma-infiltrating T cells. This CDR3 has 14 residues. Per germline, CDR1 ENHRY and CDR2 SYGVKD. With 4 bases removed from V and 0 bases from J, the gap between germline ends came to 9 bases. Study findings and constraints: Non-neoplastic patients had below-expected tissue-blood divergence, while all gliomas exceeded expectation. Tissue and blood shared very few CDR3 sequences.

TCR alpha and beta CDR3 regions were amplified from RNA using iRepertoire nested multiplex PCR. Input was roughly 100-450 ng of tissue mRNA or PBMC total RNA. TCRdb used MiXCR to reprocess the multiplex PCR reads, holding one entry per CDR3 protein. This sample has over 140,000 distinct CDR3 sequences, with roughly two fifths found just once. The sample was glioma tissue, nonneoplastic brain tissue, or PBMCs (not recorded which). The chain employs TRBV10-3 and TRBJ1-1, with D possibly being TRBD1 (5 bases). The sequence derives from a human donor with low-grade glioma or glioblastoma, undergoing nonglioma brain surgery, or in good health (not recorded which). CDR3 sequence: CAISVRQLNTEAFF. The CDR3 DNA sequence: TGTGCCATCAGTGTACGACAGCTGAACACTGAAGCTTTCTTT.